This TCR beta chain originates from a study of cytomegalovirus exposure and HLA in healthy donors (dated by TCRdb to 2016 to 2017). Regarding the complete study: An earlier analysis of 550 to 700 of the donors reported about 290 Gb of sequence data and roughly 100 million unique TCR beta sequences from about 200 million T cells. An early release covering more than 500 HLA-typed donors comprised 250 to 350 gigabases of sequencing data and about 90 million unique TCR sequences. Of the roughly 400 genotyped donors, approximately 83% fell in the genetic ancestry cluster associated with self-reported Caucasian donors. The study aimed to test whether signatures of past pathogen exposure could be identified by cataloging public T cell receptors. Using immunosequencing, the study profiled T cell repertoires from 640 or so subjects and related those repertoires to cytomegalovirus serostatus. Along with the approximately 600-subject first cohort, a separate validation cohort of over a hundred different subjects was used. To predict cytomegalovirus infection status, the study brought together high-throughput TCR immunosequencing, statistical association of individual TCRs with disease status, and machine learning. A later analysis re-analyzed previously published TCR beta repertoires from hundreds of donors and added high-resolution HLA genotyping to study TCR occurrence patterns. Rather than drawing on any new phenotypic data, the later analysis identified candidate immune exposures from TCR beta sequences and the way those sequences occurred across donors. To decide whether each TCR beta V gene segment behaved as functional or pseudogenic, an earlier analysis of approximately 590 of the donors relied on high-throughput TCR beta sequencing. Alongside the repertoire data, information on donor age, sex, ethnicity and CMV serostatus was compiled. Genome-wide SNP genotypes for about three fifths of the 666 donors were used in a later genetic analysis, which treated that subset as a discovery cohort. All discovery cohort repertoires had been generated on a single sequencing platform. HLA typing included class I and class II loci at four-digit resolution. The number of typed donors differed by locus: about 629-640 for A, B, C, DRB1 and DQB1; approximately 530 for DQA1; some 610 for DPA1; and some 430 for DPB1. About 5 DR-DQ haplotypes were handled as single units for association and clustering, since linkage in the cohort was strong. Among about 360 genotyped donors of the cohort, an average of around 240,000 unique TCR beta nucleotide sequences were sequenced per donor, roughly 18% of them non-productive.

The paper's findings and limits, for the study overall: The presence/absence analyses assumed that sequencing depth was roughly uniform across donors, and that assumption may not be true. Compared with the approximately 670-donor mean, donors in an Asian-associated ancestry cluster had fewer N-insertions in productive TCRs, according to a later genetic analysis. A further reported finding was that TCR beta sequences accurately predicted the HLA-A and HLA-B alleles for most subjects in the first cohort. The classifier was reported to diagnose cytomegalovirus status with high specificity and sensitivity in both the original and validation cohorts. Some IMGT-functional V segments, including TRBV6-2 and TRBV6-3, could not be told apart with the 87-base-pair reads, so those segments were excluded. For the cohort, immune exposure information was limited to CMV serostatus. Across donors, most TCR sequences were observed very rarely, whereas some public TCRs were present in many individuals. The study gave a list of roughly 150 TCR beta chains associated with cytomegalovirus. The cohort was sequenced for TCR beta chains only, and without alpha or paired-chain data the features that could be detected were limited. Because counts were too low, roughly 17 rarely observed V segments, including chromosome 9 orphons, were left out of the earlier analysis of approximately 580 of the donors. An earlier analysis of some 560 of the donors showed that most TCR beta V segments appeared in productive rearrangements either about 90% or about 30% of the time, which broadly matched IMGT annotations. V-gene and J-gene trimming of TCR beta chains was associated with a missense DCLRE1C variant in a later genetic analysis, and the association was replicated in an independent cohort. In vitro tests confirmed that a few of the cytomegalovirus-associated TCR beta chains recognize cytomegalovirus antigens. Linkage disequilibrium might explain the correlated functional status among segregating V segments, but an unknown experimental factor could not be ruled out. In a later analysis, several top co-occurrence clusters were reported to appear linked to parvovirus B19, influenza, CMV and Epstein-Barr virus. A later analysis found that TCR association rates varied across HLA loci, with DRB1 alleles showing the most associated TCRs and HLA-C alleles the fewest. In a later analysis, most CMV-associated TCR beta chains were found to appear HLA-restricted, with HLA associations seemingly driven largely by CMV exposure. Specific HLA alleles were associated with 15,000 to 20,000 TCR beta sequences at a false discovery rate of 0.05 in a later analysis. When HLA alleles, especially DR and DQ, strongly co-occurred, TCR associations were difficult to assign to individual alleles. Compared with equally common non-associated chains, HLA-associated TCR beta chains in a later analysis were more clonally expanded and had lower generation probabilities. The sequencing pipeline was judged likely to have produced a cluster of highly shared sequence variants as a technical artifact. The authors suggested that the approach could potentially be extended to other disease states and immunological phenotypes. Because HLA typing was unavailable for some donors at each locus, only the typed subset was used in association tests.

The cohort consisted of 650 to 850 healthy bone marrow donors. At the time of sampling, every cohort member was nominally healthy, though immune exposures that went unrecorded were likely present. The donor was CMV seropositive and belonged to the group of about 290 seropositive cohort members. Each donor provided a peripheral blood sample, and peripheral blood mononuclear cells were used for TCR beta sequencing. The Qiagen DNeasy Blood Extraction Kit was used to extract genomic DNA from the blood cell samples. For this chain, trimming is 6 bases at the V end and 4 bases at the J end, and the number of junction bases without a gene match is 13. In the germline V gene, CDR1 corresponds to SGHRS and CDR2 to YFSETQ. The CDR3 measures 16 amino acids from cysteine to phenylalanine. Kept here is only the CDR3 DNA, which spans 48 bases and is read in frame from base 1. Library prep was done by the immunoSEQ multiplex PCR assay. For the multiplex PCR, a mixture combining 60 forward primers for TCR Vbeta segments and 13 reverse primers for TCR Jbeta segments was used. Amplification of the CDR3 region of rearranged TCR beta genes was performed with a multiplex PCR assay on genomic DNA. On the Illumina HiSeq System, the amplified TCR beta libraries were sequenced as 87-base-pair reads. The original methods were these. In a later analysis, tens of millions of unique TCR beta chains were counted across the roughly 670 repertoires, and about 9.9 million of these chains were shared by at least two donors. Raw reads were error-corrected and collapsed into unique sequences by a nearest-neighbor algorithm in which closely related sequences were merged to remove PCR and sequencing errors. CDR3 sequences were aligned to IMGT reference sequences to assign V, D and J gene segments. For a sequence to be retained, a match of at least six nucleotides to both a V gene segment and a J gene segment was required. A rearrangement was called productive if the CDR3 had no stop codons and remained in frame with V and J, and every other rearrangement was called non-productive. CDR3 was defined by IMGT convention, running from the second conserved V-encoded cysteine to the conserved J-encoded phenylalanine. The earlier analysis of some 550 of the donors excluded any sequence lacking an unambiguous match to a single V gene segment. An earlier analysis of 500 to 700 of the donors classified V segments as functional when productive rearrangements were above 56.7% and as segregating when the standard deviation between donors was above 5%. A statistical classification framework was developed to diagnose cytomegalovirus status using the catalog of TCR beta chain sequences. V and J gene assignment, in a later analysis, came from comparing TCR nucleotide sequences with IMGT/GENE-DB human TR gene sequences. In a later analysis, CDR3 sequences and most-parsimonious VDJ recombination scenarios were assigned using the TCRdist pipeline. In a later analysis, each TCR beta chain was defined by its CDR3 amino acid sequence together with its V-gene family, and reads without a unique V-gene family were excluded. As a way to deal with suspected cross-contamination and a sequencing artifact, a later analysis dropped more than 500 nucleotide sequences that were highly shared and had low generation probability. For each public chain, a later analysis derived a clonal expansion index from normalized ranks of inferred template counts within each repertoire. A later analysis computed generation probabilities with a VDJ recombination model fitted to out-of-frame rearrangements, and checked the results against IGoR. In a later analysis, hypergeometric tests were used to score TCR-TCR, TCR-HLA and TCR-CMV co-occurrence, with a repertoire-size bias correction applied to TCR pairs. To estimate false discovery rates, a later analysis permuted the HLA or CMV assignments 20 times. In a later analysis, co-occurring TCRs were grouped using DBSCAN, and TCRdist sequence similarity was added for clustering within HLA-allele-positive subsets. For co-occurrence clustering, repertoires with fewer than 30,000 or more than 120,000 public chains were excluded, along with five or six repertoires with anomalous nucleotide sharing. Entries here come from immuneACCESS through TCRdb and include only in-frame sequences with V and J called. Some clones fail to appear in such tables; in the studies checked, an unresolved V gene covers under half of the shortfall, and the cause of the remainder is unknown. That table is the source of V, J and clone size, and D and trimming were worked out from the DNA. This sample lists about 120,000 clones; about four fifths were detected once. The ten biggest clones cover roughly 4.3% of the sample.

In the case of this clone: Its antigen is not yet known. Base quality data are lacking; no much larger clone is found one base away.

Sequenced sample: PBMCs. This sequence was found in a young man in good health and CMV-seropositive. Recombination linked TRBV5-1 to TRBJ2-1; TRBD2 agrees with 7 junctional bases. The CDR3 sequence is CASNPSGRGPYNEQFF. The nucleotides read TGCGCCAGCAATCCGAGTGGGAGGGGACCTTACAATGAGCAGTTCTTC.